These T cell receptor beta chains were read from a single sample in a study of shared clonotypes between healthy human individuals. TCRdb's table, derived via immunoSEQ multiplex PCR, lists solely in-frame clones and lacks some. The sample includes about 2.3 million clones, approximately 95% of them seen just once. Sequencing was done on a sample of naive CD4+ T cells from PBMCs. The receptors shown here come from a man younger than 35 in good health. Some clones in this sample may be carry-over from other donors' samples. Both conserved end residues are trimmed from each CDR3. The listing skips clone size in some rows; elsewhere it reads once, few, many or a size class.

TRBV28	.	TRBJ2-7	ASSRPPGYEQY
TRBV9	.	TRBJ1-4	ASSVVAGGKEKLF
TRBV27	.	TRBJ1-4	ASSLSANRGRTNEKLF
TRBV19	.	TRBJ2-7	ASSNQGNTYEQY
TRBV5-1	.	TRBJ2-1	ASSLWTHNEQF
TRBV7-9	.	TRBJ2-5	ASSLTGTEQY
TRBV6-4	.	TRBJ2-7	ASSALNRGQGYEQY
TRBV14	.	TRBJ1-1	ASSQVSQDRGAF
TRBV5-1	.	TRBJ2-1	ASSLAASTNEQF
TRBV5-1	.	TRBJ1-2	ASSLGLRGGRRGYT
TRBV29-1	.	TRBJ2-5	SALEGLQETQY
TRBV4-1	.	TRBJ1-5	ASSQVGDRRNQPQH
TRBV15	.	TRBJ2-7	ATSRGDRVGWAEQY
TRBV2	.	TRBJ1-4	ASSVSGGEEKLF
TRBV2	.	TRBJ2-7	ATGLAGEGEQY
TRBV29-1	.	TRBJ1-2	SVVGQGGYGYT
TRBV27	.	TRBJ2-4	ASSPGLAGAKNIQY
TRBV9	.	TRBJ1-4	ASSPRGRGGTNEKLF
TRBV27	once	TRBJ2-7	ASSLSAGAYEQY
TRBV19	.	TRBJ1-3	ASTLGLSGNTIY
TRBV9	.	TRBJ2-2	ASSGAARAGELF
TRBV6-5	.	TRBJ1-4	ASGRISTNEKLF
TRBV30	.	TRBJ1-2	AWSVRLSYGYT
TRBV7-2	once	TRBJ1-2	ASSPPGAGVDGYT
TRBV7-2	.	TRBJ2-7	ASSPQAGGQGLYEQY
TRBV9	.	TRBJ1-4	ASSVGTVRGEKLF